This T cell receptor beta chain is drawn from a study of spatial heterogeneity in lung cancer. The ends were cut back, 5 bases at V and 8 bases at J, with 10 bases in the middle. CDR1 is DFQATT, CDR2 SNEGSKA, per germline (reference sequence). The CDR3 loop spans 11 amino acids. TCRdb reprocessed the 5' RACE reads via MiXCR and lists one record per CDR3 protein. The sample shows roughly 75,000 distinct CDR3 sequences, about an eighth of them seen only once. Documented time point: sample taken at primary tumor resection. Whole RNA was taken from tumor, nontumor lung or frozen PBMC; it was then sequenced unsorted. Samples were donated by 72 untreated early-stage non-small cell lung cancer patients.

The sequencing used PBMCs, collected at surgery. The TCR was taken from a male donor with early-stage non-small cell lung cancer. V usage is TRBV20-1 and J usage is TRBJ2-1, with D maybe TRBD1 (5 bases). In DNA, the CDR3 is TGCAGTGCTTCCTCAGGGTATGAGCAGTTCTTC. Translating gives CSASSGYEQFF.